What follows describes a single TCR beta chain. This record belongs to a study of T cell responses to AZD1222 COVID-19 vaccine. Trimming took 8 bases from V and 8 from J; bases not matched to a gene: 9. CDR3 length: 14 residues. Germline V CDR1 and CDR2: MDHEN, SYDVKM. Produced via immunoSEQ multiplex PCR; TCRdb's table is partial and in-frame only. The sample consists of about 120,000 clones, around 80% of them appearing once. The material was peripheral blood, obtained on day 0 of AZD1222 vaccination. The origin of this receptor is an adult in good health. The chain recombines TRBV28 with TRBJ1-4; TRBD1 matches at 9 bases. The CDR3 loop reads CASGQTGGREKLFF. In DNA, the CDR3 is TGTGCCAGCGGCCAGACAGGGGGTCGGGAAAAACTGTTTTTT.